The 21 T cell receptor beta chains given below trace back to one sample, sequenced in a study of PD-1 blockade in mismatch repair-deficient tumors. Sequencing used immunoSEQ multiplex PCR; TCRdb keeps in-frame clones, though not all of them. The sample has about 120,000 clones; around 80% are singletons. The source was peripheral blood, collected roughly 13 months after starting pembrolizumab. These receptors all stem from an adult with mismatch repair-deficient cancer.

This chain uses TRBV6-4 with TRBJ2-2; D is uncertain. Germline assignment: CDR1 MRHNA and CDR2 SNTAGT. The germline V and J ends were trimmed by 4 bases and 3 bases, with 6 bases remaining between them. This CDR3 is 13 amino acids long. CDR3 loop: CASSADYTGELFF. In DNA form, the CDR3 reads TGTGCCAGCAGTGCGGATTACACCGGGGAGCTGTTTTTT.

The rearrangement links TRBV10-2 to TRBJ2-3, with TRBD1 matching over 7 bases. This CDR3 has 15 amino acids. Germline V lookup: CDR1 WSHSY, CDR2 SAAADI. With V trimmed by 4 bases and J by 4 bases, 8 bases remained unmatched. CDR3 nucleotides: TGCGCCAGCAGTGGGGGGCAGGGGGAATCAGATACGCAGTATTTT. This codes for CASSGGQGESDTQYF.

CDR3 sequence reads: CASSQGGAGDIQYF. For the CDR3, the DNA is TGTGCCAGCAGTCAAGGGGGCGCCGGGGACATTCAGTACTTC. V and J are TRBV6-5 and TRBJ2-4, with 7 bases lining up with TRBD1. Germline V CDR1 and CDR2: MNHEY, SVGAGI. With V trimmed by 5 bases and J by 8 bases, 9 bases remained unmatched. The CDR3 is 14 residues long.

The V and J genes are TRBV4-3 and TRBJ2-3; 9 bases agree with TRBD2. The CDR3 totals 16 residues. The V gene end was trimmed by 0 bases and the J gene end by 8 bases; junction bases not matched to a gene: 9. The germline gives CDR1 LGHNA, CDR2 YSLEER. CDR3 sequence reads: CASSQDRVAGVGTQYF. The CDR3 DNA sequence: TGCGCCAGCAGCCAAGATAGGGTAGCGGGAGTCGGTACGCAGTATTTT.

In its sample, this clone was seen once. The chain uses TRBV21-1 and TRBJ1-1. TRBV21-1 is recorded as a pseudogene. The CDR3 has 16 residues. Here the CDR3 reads CASSKSMRTGNTEAFF. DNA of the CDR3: TGTGCCAGCAGCAAATCTATGCGTACTGGGAACACTGAAGCTTTCTTT.

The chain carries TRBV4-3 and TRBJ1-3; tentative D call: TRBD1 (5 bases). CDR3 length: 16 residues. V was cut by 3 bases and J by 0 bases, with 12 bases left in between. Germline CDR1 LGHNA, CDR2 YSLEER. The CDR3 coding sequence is TGCGCCAGCAGCCAGGGAGGGACGGTCTCTGGAAACACCATATATTTT. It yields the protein CASSQGGTVSGNTIYF.

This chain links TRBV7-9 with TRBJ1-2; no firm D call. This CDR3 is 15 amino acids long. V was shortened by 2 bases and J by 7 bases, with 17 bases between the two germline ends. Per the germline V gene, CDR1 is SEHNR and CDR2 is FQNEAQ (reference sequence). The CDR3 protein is CASSLTGIATSGYTF. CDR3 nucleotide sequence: TGTGCCAGCAGCTTAACCGGGATAGCCACTTCTGGCTACACCTTC.

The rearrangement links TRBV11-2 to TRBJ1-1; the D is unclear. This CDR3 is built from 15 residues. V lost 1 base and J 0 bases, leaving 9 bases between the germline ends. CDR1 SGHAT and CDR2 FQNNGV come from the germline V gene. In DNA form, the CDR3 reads TGTGCCAGCAGCTTAGGACTAGGGCTGAACACTGAAGCTTTCTTT. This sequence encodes CASSLGLGLNTEAFF. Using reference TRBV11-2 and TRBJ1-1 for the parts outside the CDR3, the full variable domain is EAGVAQSPRYKIIEKRQSVAFWCNPISGHATLYWYQQILGQGPKLLIQFQNNGVVDDSQLPKDRFSAERLKGVDSTLKIQPAKLEDSAVYLCASSLGLGLNTEAFFGQGTRLTVV.

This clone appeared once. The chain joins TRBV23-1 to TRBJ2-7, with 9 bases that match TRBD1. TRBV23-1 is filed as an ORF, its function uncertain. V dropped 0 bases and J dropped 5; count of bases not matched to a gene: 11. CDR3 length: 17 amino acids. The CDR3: CASSQSSLQGAVNEQYF. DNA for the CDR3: TGCGCCAGCAGTCAATCGAGCTTACAGGGGGCGGTGAACGAGCAGTACTTC.

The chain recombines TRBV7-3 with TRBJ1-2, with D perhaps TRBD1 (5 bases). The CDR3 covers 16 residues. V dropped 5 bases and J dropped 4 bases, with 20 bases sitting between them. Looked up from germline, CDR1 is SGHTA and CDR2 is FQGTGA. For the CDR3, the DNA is TGTGCCAGCAGCCCCACCCCGGGACTCAATTCCTATGGCTACACCTTC. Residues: CASSPTPGLNSYGYTF.

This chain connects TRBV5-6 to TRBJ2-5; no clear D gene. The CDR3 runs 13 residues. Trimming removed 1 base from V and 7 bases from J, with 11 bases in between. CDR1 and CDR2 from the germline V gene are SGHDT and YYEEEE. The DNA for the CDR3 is TGTGCCAGCAGCTTGACGGCAGGCAGGACCCAGTACTTC. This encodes CASSLTAGRTQYF.

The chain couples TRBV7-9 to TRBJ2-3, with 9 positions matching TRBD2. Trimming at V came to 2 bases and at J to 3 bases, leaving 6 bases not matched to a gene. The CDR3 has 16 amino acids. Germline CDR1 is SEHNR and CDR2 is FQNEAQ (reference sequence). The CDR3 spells CASSLNSGSMTDTQYF. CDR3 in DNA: TGTGCCAGCAGCTTAAATAGCGGGAGTATGACAGATACGCAGTATTTT.

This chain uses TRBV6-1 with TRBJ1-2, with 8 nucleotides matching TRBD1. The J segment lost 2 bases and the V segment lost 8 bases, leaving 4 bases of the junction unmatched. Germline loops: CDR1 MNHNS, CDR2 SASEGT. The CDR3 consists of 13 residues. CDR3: CASRGQGNYGYTF. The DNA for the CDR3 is TGTGCCAGCCGAGGACAGGGAAACTATGGCTACACCTTC.

The CDR3 loop reads CASSLDQGRSGGYTF. The DNA for the CDR3 is TGTGCCAGCAGCTTAGATCAGGGTCGAAGTGGTGGCTACACCTTC. This chain joins TRBV7-2 and TRBJ1-2, with D perhaps matching TRBD1 (5 bases). The CDR3 contains 15 residues. Per germline, CDR1 SGHTA and CDR2 FQGNSA. V gave up 1 base and J gave up 7 bases, with 16 bases separating them.

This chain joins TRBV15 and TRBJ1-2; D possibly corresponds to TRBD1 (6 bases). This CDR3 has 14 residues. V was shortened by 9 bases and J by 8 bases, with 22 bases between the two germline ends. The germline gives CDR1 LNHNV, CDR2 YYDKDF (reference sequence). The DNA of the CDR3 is TGTGCCACGGGGGACCCAGGGGCAGCTGGCGGCTACACCTTC. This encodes CATGDPGAAGGYTF.

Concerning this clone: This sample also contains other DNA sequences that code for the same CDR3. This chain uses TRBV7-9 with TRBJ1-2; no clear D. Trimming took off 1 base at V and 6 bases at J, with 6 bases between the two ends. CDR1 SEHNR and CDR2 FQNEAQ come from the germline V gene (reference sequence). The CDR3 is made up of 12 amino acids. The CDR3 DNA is TGTGCCAGCAGCTTAGGACCAGATGGCTACACCTTC. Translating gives CASSLGPDGYTF.

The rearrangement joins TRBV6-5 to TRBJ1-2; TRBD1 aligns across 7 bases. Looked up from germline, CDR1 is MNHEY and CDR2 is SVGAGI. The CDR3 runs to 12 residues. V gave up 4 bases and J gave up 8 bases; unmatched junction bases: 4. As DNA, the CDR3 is TGTGCCAGCAGTTTGACAGGGAACGGCTACACCTTC. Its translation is CASSLTGNGYTF.

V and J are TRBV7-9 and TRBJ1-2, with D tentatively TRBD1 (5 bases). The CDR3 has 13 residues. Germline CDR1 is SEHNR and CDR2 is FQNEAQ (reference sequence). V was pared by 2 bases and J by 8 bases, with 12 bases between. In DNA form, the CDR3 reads TGTGCCAGCAGCTTAAATGGGGGAAGGGGCTACACCTTC. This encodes CASSLNGGRGYTF. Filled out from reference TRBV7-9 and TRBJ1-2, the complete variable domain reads DTGVSQNPRHKITKRGQNVTFRCDPISEHNRLYWYRQTLGQGPEFLTYFQNEAQLEKSRLLSDRFSAERPKGSFSTLEIQRTEQGDSAMYLCASSLNGGRGYTFGSGTRLTVV.

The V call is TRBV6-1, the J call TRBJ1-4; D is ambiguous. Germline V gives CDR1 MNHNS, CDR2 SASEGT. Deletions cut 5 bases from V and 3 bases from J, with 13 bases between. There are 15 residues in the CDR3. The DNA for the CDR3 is TGTGCCAGCAGTCTGACGGCGGGTTCTAATGAAAAACTGTTTTTT. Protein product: CASSLTAGSNEKLFF.

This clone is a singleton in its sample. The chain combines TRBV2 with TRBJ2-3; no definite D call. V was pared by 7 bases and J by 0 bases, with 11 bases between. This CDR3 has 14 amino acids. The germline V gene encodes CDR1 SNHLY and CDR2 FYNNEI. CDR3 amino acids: CASNLDPSTDTQYF. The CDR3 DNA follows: TGTGCCAGCAACTTAGATCCTAGCACAGATACGCAGTATTTT.

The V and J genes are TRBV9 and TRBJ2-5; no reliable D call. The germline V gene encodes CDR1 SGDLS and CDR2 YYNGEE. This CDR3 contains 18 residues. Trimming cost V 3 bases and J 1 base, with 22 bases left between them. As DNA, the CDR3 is TGTGCCAGCAGCGCCCCTCTTATGGTGGCCGAAGGCCAAGAGACCCAGTACTTC. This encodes CASSAPLMVAEGQETQYF.